Given below is one TCR beta chain in context. The sample is drawn from a study of OX40 agonist ivuxolimab in advanced cancers. Looked up from germline, CDR1 is LNHDA and CDR2 is SQIVND (reference sequence). The CDR3 runs to 14 residues. The ends were cut back, 2 bases at V and 1 base at J, with 6 bases in the middle. Produced via immunoSEQ multiplex PCR; TCRdb's table is partial and in-frame only. The table includes fewer than 100,000 clones, over 90% detected once. The receptor's source is an adult with an advanced solid tumor such as melanoma, head and neck, liver or kidney cancer. Here the sequenced sample was CD4+ or CD8+ T cells sorted from blood, taken in a trial of the OX40 agonist ivuxolimab. The chain uses TRBV19 and TRBJ1-5; no clear D gene. CDR3 DNA: TGTGCCAGTAGTATATGGGAGAGCAATCAGCCCCAGCATTTT. This codes for CASSIWESNQPQHF. Combining the CDR3 with reference TRBV19 and TRBJ1-5 gives the whole variable domain DGGITQSPKYLFRKEGQNVTLSCEQNLNHDAMYWYRQDPGQGLRLIYYSQIVNDFQKGDIAEGYSVSREKKESFPLTVTSAQKNPTAFYLCASSIWESNQPQHFGDGTRLSIL.